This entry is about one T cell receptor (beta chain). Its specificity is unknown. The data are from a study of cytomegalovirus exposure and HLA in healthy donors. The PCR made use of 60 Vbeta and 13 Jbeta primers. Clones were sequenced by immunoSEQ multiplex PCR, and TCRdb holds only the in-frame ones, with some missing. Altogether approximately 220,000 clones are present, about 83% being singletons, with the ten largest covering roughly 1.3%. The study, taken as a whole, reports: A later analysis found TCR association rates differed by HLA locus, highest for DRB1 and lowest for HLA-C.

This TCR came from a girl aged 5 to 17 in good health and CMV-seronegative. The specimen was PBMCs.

CDR3 nucleotide sequence: TGTGCCAGCTCACCTACAGGATATCAGCCCCAGCATTTT. Its translation is CASSPTGYQPQHF. The V gene is TRBV18, the J gene TRBJ1-5; D is possibly TRBD1 (5 bases). The CDR3 spans 13 residues. CDR1 is KGHSH and CDR2 is LQKENI in the germline V gene. V was trimmed by 3 bases and J by 5 bases, leaving 8 bases between them.